This T cell receptor beta chain was observed in a study of human T cells and chemical hapten exposure. Indicated time point: patch test 3, about 24 weeks after DPC sensitization. The treatment denotes: therapeutic diphenylcyclopropenone sensitization with weekly scalp DPC. Each CDR3 protein gets one entry after TCRdb re-called the RACE reads with MiXCR. This table holds 25,000 to 35,000 distinct CDR3 sequences, 5.8% found once. CDR1 and CDR2 from the germline V gene are MNHEY and SVGAGI. The CDR3 is 15 residues long. The V end lost 3 bases, the J end lost 10 bases, and 19 bases lay between the germline ends. This clonotype was detected a few times.

The gene calls are TRBV6-5 and TRBJ2-1; D could derive from TRBD1 or TRBD2 (5 bases each). The sequences come from whole blood, collected in connection with sensitization to the hapten diphenylcyclopropenone (DPC). This receptor was identified in a man younger than 45 with alopecia areata. Some clones in this sample may be carry-over from other donors' samples. The CDR3 coding sequence is TGTGCCAGCAGTTATTCCGGGACGCCCGTTGGAGAGCAGTTCTTC. It specifies CASSYSGTPVGEQFF.